What follows are 13 T cell receptor beta chains derived from one specimen sequenced in a study. MiXCR, run by TCRdb on the 5' RACE reads, gives a single entry per CDR3 protein. This listing includes 20 or so distinct CDR3 sequences. The sequencing sample was made of naive CD4+ T cells sorted from a lymph node. Regarding subset: naive CD4+ T cells, CD4+CD45RA+CD25-. These receptors were taken from a female donor with breast cancer.

About this clonotype: This beta chain is a stray sequence in a library constructed for alpha chains; its clone size is not meaningful. The chain employs TRBV7-2 and TRBJ2-1; TRBD2 matches 12 bases. Trimming removed 1 base from V and 6 bases from J; junction bases left unmatched: 10. Per germline, CDR1 SGHTA and CDR2 FQGNSA. The CDR3 covers 18 residues. The CDR3 loop is CASSLEGTSGRFCNEQFF. Here the CDR3 DNA reads TGTGCCAGCAGCTTAGAAGGAACTAGCGGGAGGTTCTGCAATGAGCAGTTCTTC.

Notes on this clonotype: Since the library was made to target alpha chains, this beta chain is a stray read and its abundance is not meaningful. The V and J genes are TRBV7-6 and TRBJ2-5; TRBD1 agrees at 7 bases. This CDR3 is built from 16 residues. The V segment lost 5 bases and the J segment 2 bases; nucleotides outside the gene matches: 11. CDR1 is SGHVS, CDR2 FNYEAQ, per germline. This chain's CDR3 is CASSQKIRDRQETQYF. The DNA of the CDR3 is TGTGCCAGCAGCCAGAAAATCCGGGACAGACAAGAGACCCAGTACTTC.

Notes on this clonotype: For a library built for alpha chains, this beta chain is a stray read; little rests on its size. This rearrangement joins TRBV18 to TRBJ1-2, with TRBD1 as a possible D gene (5 bases). Trimming took off 2 bases at V and 2 bases at J, with 12 bases between the two ends. In germline, CDR1 is KGHSH, CDR2 LQKENI. The CDR3 spans 15 residues. CDR3 nucleotides: TGTGCCAGCTCACCAGGGGGTCGACGGAACTATGGCTACACCTTC. Protein sequence: CASSPGGRRNYGYTF. The variable domain in full, completed from reference TRBV18 and TRBJ1-2, reads NAGVMQNPRHLVRRRGQEARLRCSPMKGHSHVYWYRQLPEEGLKFMVYLQKENIIDESGMPKERFSAEFPKEGPSILRIQQVVRGDSAAYFCASSPGGRRNYGYTFGSGTRLTVV.

For this clonotype: The size of this beta chain means little, since it is a stray read in a library made for alpha chains. The chain combines TRBV5-1 with TRBJ2-6; tentatively, D is TRBD1 (6 bases). Trimming removed 5 bases from V and 1 base from J, with 13 bases in between. Germline V gene sequence: CDR1 SGHRS, CDR2 YFSETQ. CDR3 length equals 16 residues. The CDR3 loop reads CASSLTGTSGANVLTF. As DNA, the CDR3 is TGCGCCAGCAGTTTGACAGGAACTTCTGGGGCCAACGTCCTGACTTTC. The full variable domain, in which reference TRBV5-1 and TRBJ2-6 provide the parts outside the CDR3, is KAGVTQTPRYLIKTRGQQVTLSCSPISGHRSVSWYQQTPGQGLQFLFEYFSETQRNKGNFPGRFSGRQFSNSRSEMNVSTLELGDSALYLCASSLTGTSGANVLTFGAGSRLTVL.

Comment on this clonotype: Being off target in a library aimed at alpha chains, this beta chain has a size of little meaning. The gene calls are TRBV20-1 and TRBJ1-5; 9 nucleotides agree with TRBD1. Trimming took 3 bases from V and 6 from J; bases not matched to a gene: 6. Germline CDR1 is DFQATT and CDR2 is SNEGSKA (reference sequence). The CDR3 has 14 amino acids. DNA of the CDR3: TGCAGTGCTAGTAGGACAGGGGTGAGTCAGCCCCAGCATTTT. Translating gives CSASRTGVSQPQHF.

Worth noting for this clonotype: This beta chain appears as a stray read in a library generated for alpha chains; its size is not informative. V usage is TRBV7-2 and J usage is TRBJ2-3; D possibly corresponds to TRBD2 (6 bases). Germline CDR1 and CDR2: SGHTA and FQGNSA. The CDR3 length is 17 residues. Trimming removed 5 bases at V and 1 base at J, with 19 bases between. The CDR3, as DNA: TGTGCCAGCAGCGGACGGGACTCCCGTTTTGGCACAGATACGCAGTATTTT. Translated: CASSGRDSRFGTDTQYF.

To note about this clonotype: This beta chain lies outside the target of a library built for alpha chains; its clone size means little. The chain has TRBV5-1 and TRBJ2-3; 9 bases line up with TRBD1. The CDR3 extends over 16 amino acids. Germline V gene data show CDR1 as SGHRS and CDR2 as YFSETQ. V trimming: 4 bases; J trimming: 0 bases; junction bases outside the gene matches: 6. CDR3 sequence reads: CASSKQGALSTDTQYF. In nucleotides, the CDR3 is TGCGCCAGCAGCAAACAGGGGGCGCTCAGCACAGATACGCAGTATTTT.

Points on this clonotype: A library prepared for alpha chains yielded this beta chain as an off-target read; its size is of little meaning. The V and J genes are TRBV7-3 and TRBJ1-2, with 8 bases matching TRBD1. The CDR3 has 15 residues. Looked up from germline, CDR1 is SGHTA and CDR2 is FQGTGA. The junction had 5 bases not matched to a gene; V was cut back by 0 bases and J by 5 bases. The CDR3 region is CASSLTGRGHYGYTF. The CDR3, as DNA: TGTGCCAGCAGCTTAACGGGCAGGGGGCATTATGGCTACACCTTC. Full variable domain (remainder filled in from reference TRBV7-3 and TRBJ1-2): GAGVSQTPSNKVTEKGKYVELRCDPISGHTALYWYRQSLGQGPEFLIYFQGTGAADDSGLPNDRFFAVRPEGSVSTLKIQRTERGDSAVYLCASSLTGRGHYGYTFGSGTRLTVV.

Regarding this clonotype: This beta chain is a stray read from a library made for alpha chains; its abundance is not meaningful. The chain combines TRBV12-3 or TRBV12-4 with TRBJ1-2; possibly TRBD1 for D (6 bases). V lost 3 bases and J 7 bases, leaving 12 bases between the germline ends. The CDR3 contains 13 residues. The CDR3 loop reads CASSFRTELGYTF. DNA of the CDR3: TGTGCCAGCAGTTTCCGGACAGAACTTGGCTACACCTTC.

In the case of this clonotype: The library was built for alpha chains, so this beta chain is an off-target read and its size means little. The chain couples TRBV20-1 to TRBJ2-7, with D possibly matching TRBD1 (6 bases). Per the germline V gene, CDR1 is DFQATT and CDR2 is SNEGSKA (reference sequence). The germline V and J ends were trimmed by 1 base and 3 bases, with 7 bases remaining between them. The CDR3 has 12 amino acids. The CDR3 coding sequence is TGCAGTGCTAGAGGGGACAACTACGAGCAGTACTTC. Protein sequence: CSARGDNYEQYF.

Note on this clonotype: Little can be read into the size of this beta chain, an off-target read in a library designed for alpha chains. The chain couples TRBV5-1 to TRBJ2-7; D remains ambiguous. The V gene's germline CDR1 is SGHRS and CDR2 YFSETQ. This CDR3 is built from 12 residues. V lost 3 bases and J 7 bases, leaving 11 bases between the germline ends. The CDR3 nucleotides read TGCGCCAGCAGCTCCGGAGAGAATGAGCAGTACTTC. It specifies CASSSGENEQYF.

As regards this clonotype: This beta chain turned up in a library designed for alpha chains; as an off-target read, its abundance says little. This chain links TRBV29-1 with TRBJ2-3; D is perhaps TRBD2 (5 bases). The CDR3 contains 12 residues. With 3 bases removed from V and 6 bases from J, the gap between germline ends came to 10 bases. Germline CDR1 reads SQVTM; CDR2 reads ANQGSEA. The CDR3 loop is CSVDPSMDTQYF. As DNA, the CDR3 is TGCAGCGTTGACCCTAGCATGGATACGCAGTATTTT.

About this clonotype itself: This beta chain is a stray sequence in a library constructed for alpha chains; its clone size is not meaningful. J is TRBJ1-3 and V is TRBV4-1; the D is unclear. The CDR3 is made up of 13 amino acids. Germline values: CDR1 MGHRA, CDR2 YSYEKL. Trimming pared 0 bases from V and 4 bases from J, leaving 4 bases between. The CDR3 nucleotides are TGCGCCAGCAGCCAAGAGAGAGGAAACACCATATATTTT. Its protein product is CASSQERGNTIYF.